This note documents a single TCR beta chain sequence. Its antigen remains unknown. Other DNA sequences in this sample translate to the same CDR3. This entry comes from a study of cytomegalovirus exposure and HLA in healthy donors. About the study: Around four fifths of 398 genotyped donors fell in the Caucasian-associated ancestry cluster.

A multiplex PCR was run with 60 Vbeta primers and 13 Jbeta primers. The data were produced by immunoSEQ multiplex PCR, yet TCRdb's version contains in-frame clones alone and is incomplete. The sample consists of 130,000 to 150,000 clones, about 64% of them appearing once. Study-wide findings and caveats: An analysis done earlier found most TCR beta V segments productive about 90% or about 30% of the time. Presence/absence analyses treated sequencing depth as roughly uniform across donors.

The V segment lost 4 bases and the J segment 3 bases; nucleotides outside the gene matches: 6. This CDR3 contains 14 residues. Germline-derived CDR1 and CDR2 are GTSNPN and SVGIG (reference sequence). V and J are TRBV30 and TRBJ1-5; 7 nucleotides agree with TRBD1. This receptor was identified in a woman aged 25 to 39 in good health and CMV-seropositive. The specimen was PBMCs. The CDR3 here is CAWNQGTVNQPQHF. The CDR3 coding sequence is TGTGCCTGGAATCAAGGGACAGTCAATCAGCCCCAGCATTTT.